This T cell receptor beta chain emerged from a study of cytotoxic CD8 clonotypes in ibrutinib-treated CLL. Profiled with immunoSEQ multiplex PCR; TCRdb holds only in-frame clones, not every one. The top ten clones hold around 30% of a sample with roughly 54,000 clones, 45% to 60% of them seen once. V gave up 4 bases and J gave up 5 bases, with 10 bases separating them. Germline loops: CDR1 SGDLS, CDR2 YYNGEE. CDR3 length equals 13 residues. The input for sequencing was PBMCs, taken after 24 months of ibrutinib treatment. The chain combines TRBV9 with TRBJ1-5; D unclear. This receptor was obtained from a human donor with chronic lymphocytic leukemia. CDR3 amino acids: CASSPEGYQPQHF. In DNA form, the CDR3 reads TGTGCCAGCAGCCCGGAAGGATATCAGCCCCAGCATTTT.